The sequence of this T cell receptor beta chain was determined in a study of T cell responses to AZD1222 COVID-19 vaccine. Across the study: Pooling of second doses given at about 4 or about 12 weeks was done.

J gave up 5 bases and V 5 bases, and 18 bases lay outside the gene matches. This CDR3 comprises 18 residues. Germline V gives CDR1 SEHNR, CDR2 FQNEAQ (reference sequence). Study conclusions and caveats: Only six or seven AZD1222 recipients tested seropositive at baseline. Close to half of all spike-specific TCRs reportedly target regions of the variants that are unmutated.

Concerning this clone: Its specificity is not known.

TCRdb's copy holds only in-frame clones and misses some; the assay was immunoSEQ multiplex PCR. Here the sample spans around 110,000 clones, around 92% being singletons. This sequence joins TRBV7-9 and TRBJ2-3; 8 bases match TRBD2. The sequence derives from an adult in good health. The material sequenced was peripheral blood, taken on day 0 of AZD1222 vaccination. CDR3 sequence reads: CASSPYPGISGMGDTQYF. The CDR3 DNA is TGTGCCAGCAGCCCATACCCGGGGATTAGCGGGATGGGAGATACGCAGTATTTT.